This entry features one TCR beta chain sequence. Its antigen remains unidentified. RNA transcripts served as the template for amplifying TCR beta CDR3 regions. A set of HTBI primers served as the primers for a first-round RT-PCR of the TCR CDR3. TCRdb processed the multiplex PCR reads anew with MiXCR; each CDR3 protein has one entry. The data show a few hundred thousand distinct CDR3 sequences, about 15% seen once. The CDR3 loop spans 20 amino acids. Germline V lookup: CDR1 SGHTA, CDR2 FQGTGA. V was clipped by 6 bases and J by 2 bases; unmatched bases: 22. The study left out patients who had uncontrolled infection, other autoimmune disease, pregnancy or lactation. The data stem from a study of T cells in Graves' hyperthyroidism and ophthalmopathy. At the level of the study: The blood sample was taken at first diagnosis, before treatment began. Study results and limitations: Most thyroid clonotypes with frequency above 0.001 were detected in blood. A 13 V-J model separated ophthalmopathy from stable hyperthyroidism.

This receptor was identified in a woman under 40 with Graves' hyperthyroidism. Specimen: blood. The genes are TRBV7-3 and TRBJ2-1; 7 bases agree with TRBD2. CDR3 sequence (DNA): TGTGCCAGCAGTCCTCACTCCCCGTCAACTAGCGTCCTCCCCTACAATGAGCAGTTCTTC. This codes for CASSPHSPSTSVLPYNEQFF. Complete variable domain (other parts from reference TRBV7-3 and TRBJ2-1): GAGVSQTPSNKVTEKGKYVELRCDPISGHTALYWYRQSLGQGPEFLIYFQGTGAADDSGLPNDRFFAVRPEGSVSTLKIQRTERGDSAVYLCASSPHSPSTSVLPYNEQFFGPGTRLTVL.